This is a list of T cell receptor beta chains from one sample in a study of cytomegalovirus exposure and HLA in healthy donors. Profiling relied on immunoSEQ multiplex PCR, and the TCRdb table lists in-frame clones only, not all of them. This sample carries over 150,000 clones, 60% to 80% of them seen once, and the ten largest clones take roughly 2.8%. The sample was PBMCs. The receptor source for this set is a woman aged 25 to 39 in good health and CMV-seropositive. Both conserved end residues are part of each CDR3. A D gene is named only where the DNA matches it firmly. Clone size is stated in some rows and not others, as once, few, many or a class when expanded.

>TRBV27|TRBJ2-1|15|TRBD2|-
TGTGCCAGCAGCGAACTAGCGGGAGGGCCCAATGAGCAGTTCTTC
CASSELAGGPNEQFF
>TRBV11-2|TRBJ2-1|17|TRBD2|-
TGTGCCAGCAGCTTCGGGACTAGCGGGAGTGTATACAATGAGCAGTTCTTC
CASSFGTSGSVYNEQFF
>TRBV5-6|TRBJ1-1|14|-|once
TGTGCCAGCCGCCTGGGCAGCGGGCTCACTGAAGCTTTCTTT
CASRLGSGLTEAFF
>TRBV27|TRBJ2-7|14|-|-
TGTGCCAGCAGTTCAGCCGGGACAATCTACGAGCAGTACTTC
CASSSAGTIYEQYF
>TRBV27|TRBJ1-1|16|TRBD1|-
TGTGCCAGCAGCCCACCGGGACAGGGGGCCAAGACTGAAGCTTTCTTT
CASSPPGQGAKTEAFF
>TRBV5-6|TRBJ1-5|15|-|-
TGTGCCAGCAGCTTGGCCCCGGGGATCGATCAGCCCCAGCATTTT
CASSLAPGIDQPQHF
>TRBV4-2|TRBJ2-1|17|-|few
TGTGCCAGCAGCCCGAATCTCCTACGGGGGACCTACAATGAGCAGTTCTTC
CASSPNLLRGTYNEQFF
>TRBV4-1|TRBJ2-7|14|TRBD1|-
TGCGCCAGCAGCCGGACAGGGTCCCTCTACGAGCAGTACTTC
CASSRTGSLYEQYF
>TRBV7-9|TRBJ2-7|13|-|few
TGTGCCAGCAGCCCCGGTAACCGCTACGAGCAGTACTTC
CASSPGNRYEQYF
>TRBV28|TRBJ2-7|16|TRBD2|-
TGTGCCAGCAGTTTGGGACTTAGCGGGATCACCTACGAGCAGTACTTC
CASSLGLSGITYEQYF
>TRBV6-1|TRBJ2-7|16|-|-
TGTGCCAGCAGTGATCGTCGTAGGACTGTCGCCTACGAGCAGTACTTC
CASSDRRRTVAYEQYF
>TRBV25-1|TRBJ2-7|14|TRBD1|-
TGTGCCAGCAGTGATCGGACAGGCTACTACGAGCAGTACTTC
CASSDRTGYYEQYF
>TRBV2|TRBJ2-3|15|TRBD2|-
TGTGCCAGCAGGGGGAGACTACTAGCGGGAGATACGCAGTATTTT
CASRGRLLAGDTQYF
>TRBV7-9|TRBJ2-7|13|TRBD2|-
TGTTCCAGCAGATCGGGGGGAGTCTACGAGCAGTACTTC
CSSRSGGVYEQYF
>TRBV28|TRBJ1-2|14|-|-
TGTGCCAGCAGTCAAAGGGACTTCTCATATGGCTACACCTTC
CASSQRDFSYGYTF
>TRBV6-5|TRBJ2-5|15|TRBD1|-
TGTGCCAGCAGTTATTCACAGGGGAATCAAGAGACCCAGTACTTC
CASSYSQGNQETQYF
>TRBV9|TRBJ2-1|16|-|-
TGTGCCAGCAGCGTAGTAGCGGCTAGCTCCTACAATGAGCAGTTCTTC
CASSVVAASSYNEQFF
>TRBV2|TRBJ2-5|14|-|-
TGTGCCAGCAGTGAAACGGGAGAAAGAGAGACCCAGTACTTC
CASSETGERETQYF
>TRBV7-8|TRBJ2-7|13|-|-
TGTGCCAGCCTCGACCACAAGGCGGGGGAGCAGTACTTC
CASLDHKAGEQYF
>TRBV28|TRBJ2-3|16|TRBD2|-
TGTGCCAGCACTAGTTACCGGACTAGCGTGCAAGATACGCAGTATTTT
CASTSYRTSVQDTQYF
>TRBV11-2|TRBJ1-2|14|TRBD1|-
TGTGCCAGCAGCTTAGCGGGGACAGGGTATGGCTACACCTTC
CASSLAGTGYGYTF
>TRBV7-9|TRBJ1-2|13|-|once
TGTGCCAGCAGCTTGGCGGTTAACTATGGCTACACCTTC
CASSLAVNYGYTF
>TRBV11-3|TRBJ2-7|13|TRBD2|-
TGTGCCAGCAGCTTAGGGGGGGGGAACGAGCAGTACTTC
CASSLGGGNEQYF
>TRBV13|TRBJ2-3|15|TRBD2|-
TGTGCCAGCAGCGTCCAGCGGGAGGTTACAGATACGCAGTATTTT
CASSVQREVTDTQYF
>TRBV19|TRBJ2-1|16|TRBD2|-
TGTGCCAGTAGTCCAGCTAGCGGGAGGGGCTACAATGAGCAGTTCTTC
CASSPASGRGYNEQFF
>TRBV6-5|TRBJ2-4|13|TRBD1|-
TGTGCCAGCAGTCTCCGGACAGGGGAGGGTCAGTACTTC
CASSLRTGEGQYF
>TRBV6-5|TRBJ2-7|15|-|-
TGTGCCAGCACTCCATCGGGTACAAGCTCCTACGAGCAGTACTTC
CASTPSGTSSYEQYF
>TRBV28|TRBJ2-1|15|TRBD2|-
TGTGCCAGCAGTTTATTTTCTAGCGGTTACAATGAGCAGTTCTTC
CASSLFSSGYNEQFF
>TRBV18|TRBJ2-7|16|TRBD1|once
TGTGCCAGCTCACCGGGTCTGAGACAGGGACCGAACGAGCAGTACTTC
CASSPGLRQGPNEQYF
>TRBV5-6|TRBJ1-1|13|-|-
TGTGCCAGCACCCAGGGCGGGGGCACTGAAGCTTTCTTT
CASTQGGGTEAFF
>TRBV28|TRBJ2-3|14|-|few
TGTGCCAGCAGTTTGCAGGGCGAGGCAGATACGCAGTATTTT
CASSLQGEADTQYF
>TRBV5-4|TRBJ2-1|15|TRBD1|-
TGTGCCAGCAGCTCAGGGGGCGACTCCTACAATGAGCAGTTCTTC
CASSSGGDSYNEQFF
>TRBV5-1|TRBJ2-3|16|-|-
TGCGCCAGCAGCTTGGATACTCGGAACCAGGCAGATACGCAGTATTTT
CASSLDTRNQADTQYF
>TRBV6-1|TRBJ2-1|15|TRBD2|-
TGTGCCAGCAGTGAACAAAGCGGGAGGGGCAATGAGCAGTTCTTC
CASSEQSGRGNEQFF
>TRBV28|TRBJ2-5|13|TRBD2|-
TGTGCCAGCTCGTCCGCGGGGGAAGAGACCCAGTACTTC
CASSSAGEETQYF
>TRBV25-1|TRBJ2-1|14|-|-
TGTGCCAGCAGTGACCTCCGGTCCGACAATGAGCAGTTCTTC
CASSDLRSDNEQFF
>TRBV18|TRBJ1-1|13|TRBD1|-
TGTGCCAGCTCGGATTCAGGGGGCTCTGAAGCTTTCTTT
CASSDSGGSEAFF
>TRBV7-9|TRBJ2-7|16|TRBD1|-
TGTGCCAGCAGCGGAGGGGACAGGGTCGGTACCTACGAGCAGTACTTC
CASSGGDRVGTYEQYF
>TRBV2|TRBJ2-7|14|TRBD2|-
TGTGCCAGCAGGTTCACTAGCGGGCCCTACGAGCAGTACTTC
CASRFTSGPYEQYF
>TRBV6-6|TRBJ2-7|13|TRBD2|-
TGTGCGAGCGGGGGGTGGGGGTCCTACGAGCAGTACTTC
CASGGWGSYEQYF